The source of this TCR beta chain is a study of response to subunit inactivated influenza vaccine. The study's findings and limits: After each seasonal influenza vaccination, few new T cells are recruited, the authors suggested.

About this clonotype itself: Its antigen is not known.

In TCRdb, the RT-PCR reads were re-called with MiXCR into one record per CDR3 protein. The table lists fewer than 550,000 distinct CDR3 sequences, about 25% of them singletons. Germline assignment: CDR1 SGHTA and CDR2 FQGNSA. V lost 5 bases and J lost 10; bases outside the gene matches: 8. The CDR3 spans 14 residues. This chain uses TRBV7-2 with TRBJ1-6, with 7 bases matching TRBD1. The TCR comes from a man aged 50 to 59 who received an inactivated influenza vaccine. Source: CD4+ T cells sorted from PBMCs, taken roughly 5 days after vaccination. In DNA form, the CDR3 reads TGTGCCAGCAGCCCACAGGGGAGTAACTCACCCCTCCACTTT. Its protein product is CASSPQGSNSPLHF.